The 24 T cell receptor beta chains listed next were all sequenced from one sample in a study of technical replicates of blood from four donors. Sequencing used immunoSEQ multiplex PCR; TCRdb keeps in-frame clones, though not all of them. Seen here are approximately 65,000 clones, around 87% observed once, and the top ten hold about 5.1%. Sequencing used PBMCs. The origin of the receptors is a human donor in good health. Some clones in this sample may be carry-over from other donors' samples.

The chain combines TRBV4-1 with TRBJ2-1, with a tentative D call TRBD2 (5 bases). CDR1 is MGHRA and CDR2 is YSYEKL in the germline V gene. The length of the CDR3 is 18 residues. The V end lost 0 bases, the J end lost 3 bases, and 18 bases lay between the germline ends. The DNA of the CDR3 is TGCGCCAGCAGCCAAGACCGCCACGAGGGAACAATCTACAATGAGCAGTTCTTC. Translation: CASSQDRHEGTIYNEQFF.

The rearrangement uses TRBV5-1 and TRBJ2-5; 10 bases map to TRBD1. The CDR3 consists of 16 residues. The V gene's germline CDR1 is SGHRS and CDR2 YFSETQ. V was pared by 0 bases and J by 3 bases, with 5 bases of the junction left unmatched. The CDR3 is CASSLGDRGPEETQYF. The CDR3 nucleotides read TGCGCCAGCAGCTTGGGGGACAGGGGACCCGAAGAGACCCAGTACTTC.

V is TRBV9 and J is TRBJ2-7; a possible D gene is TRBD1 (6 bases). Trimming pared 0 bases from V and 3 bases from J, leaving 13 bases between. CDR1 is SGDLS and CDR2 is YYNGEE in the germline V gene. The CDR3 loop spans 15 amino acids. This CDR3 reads CASSVDLTGNYEQYF. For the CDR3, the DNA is TGTGCCAGCAGCGTAGATCTTACAGGGAACTACGAGCAGTACTTC.

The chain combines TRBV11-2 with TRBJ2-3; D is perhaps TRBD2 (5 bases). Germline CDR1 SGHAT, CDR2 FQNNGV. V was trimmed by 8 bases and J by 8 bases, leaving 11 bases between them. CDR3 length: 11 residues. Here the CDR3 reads CASLAEGTQYF. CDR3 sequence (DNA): TGTGCCAGCCTGGCCGAGGGTACGCAGTATTTT.

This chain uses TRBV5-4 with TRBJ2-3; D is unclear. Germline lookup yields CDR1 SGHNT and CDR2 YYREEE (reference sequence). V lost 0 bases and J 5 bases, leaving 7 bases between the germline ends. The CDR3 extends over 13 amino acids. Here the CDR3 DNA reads TGTGCCAGCAGCTTGGGTTTTAAAGATACGCAGTATTTT. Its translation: CASSLGFKDTQYF. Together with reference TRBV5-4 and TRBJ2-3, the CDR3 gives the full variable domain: ETGVTQSPTHLIKTRGQQVTLRCSSQSGHNTVSWYQQALGQGPQFIFQYYREEENGRGNFPPRFSGLQFPNYSSELNVNALELDDSALYLCASSLGFKDTQYFGPGTRLTVL.

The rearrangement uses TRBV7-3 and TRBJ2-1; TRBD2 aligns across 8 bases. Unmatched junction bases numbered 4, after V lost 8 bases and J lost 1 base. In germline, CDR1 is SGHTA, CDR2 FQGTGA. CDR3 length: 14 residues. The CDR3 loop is CASSPSGSYNEQFF. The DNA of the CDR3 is TGTGCCAGCTCCCCTAGCGGGTCCTACAATGAGCAGTTCTTC.

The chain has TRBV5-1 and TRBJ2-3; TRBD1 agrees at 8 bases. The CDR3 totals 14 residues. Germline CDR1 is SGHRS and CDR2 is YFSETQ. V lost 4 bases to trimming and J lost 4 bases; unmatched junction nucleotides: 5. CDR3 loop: CASSQGQDADTQYF. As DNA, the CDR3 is TGCGCCAGCAGCCAGGGACAGGACGCAGATACGCAGTATTTT. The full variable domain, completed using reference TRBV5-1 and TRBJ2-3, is KAGVTQTPRYLIKTRGQQVTLSCSPISGHRSVSWYQQTPGQGLQFLFEYFSETQRNKGNFPGRFSGRQFSNSRSEMNVSTLELGDSALYLCASSQGQDADTQYFGPGTRLTVL.

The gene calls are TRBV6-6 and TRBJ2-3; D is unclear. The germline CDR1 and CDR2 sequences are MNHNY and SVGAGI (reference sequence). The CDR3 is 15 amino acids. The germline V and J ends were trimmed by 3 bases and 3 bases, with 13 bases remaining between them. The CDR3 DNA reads TGTGCCAGCAGTTATAGTCCGCTGTCGACAGATACGCAGTATTTT. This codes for CASSYSPLSTDTQYF.

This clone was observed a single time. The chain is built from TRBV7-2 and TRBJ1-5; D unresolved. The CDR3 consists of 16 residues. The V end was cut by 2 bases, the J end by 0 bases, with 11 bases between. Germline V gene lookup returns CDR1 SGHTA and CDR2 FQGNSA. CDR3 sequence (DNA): TGTGCCAGCAGCTTAATACGAGGGAATAGCAATCAGCCCCAGCATTTT. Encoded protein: CASSLIRGNSNQPQHF.

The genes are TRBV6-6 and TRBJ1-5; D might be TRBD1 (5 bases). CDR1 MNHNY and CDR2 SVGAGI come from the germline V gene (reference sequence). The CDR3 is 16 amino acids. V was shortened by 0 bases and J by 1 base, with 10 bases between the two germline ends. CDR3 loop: CASSYSGLESNQPQHF. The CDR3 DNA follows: TGTGCCAGCAGTTACTCGGGACTGGAGAGCAATCAGCCCCAGCATTTT.

The CDR3, as DNA: TGTGCCAGCAGCAAGGGACAGGGCTATGAGTTCTTC. This codes for CASSKGQGYEFF. The chain links TRBV7-9 to TRBJ2-1; TRBD1 matches 9 bases. The CDR3 loop spans 12 amino acids. The ends lost 5 bases at V and 14 bases at J; junction bases unmatched: 7. Germline values: CDR1 SEHNR, CDR2 FQNEAQ (reference sequence).

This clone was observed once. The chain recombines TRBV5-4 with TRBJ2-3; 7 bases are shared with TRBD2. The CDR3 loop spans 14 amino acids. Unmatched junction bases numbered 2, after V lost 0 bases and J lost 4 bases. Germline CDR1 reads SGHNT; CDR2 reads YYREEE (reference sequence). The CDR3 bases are TGTGCCAGCAGCTTGGCCCGGGGGGCAGATACGCAGTATTTT. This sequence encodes CASSLARGADTQYF.

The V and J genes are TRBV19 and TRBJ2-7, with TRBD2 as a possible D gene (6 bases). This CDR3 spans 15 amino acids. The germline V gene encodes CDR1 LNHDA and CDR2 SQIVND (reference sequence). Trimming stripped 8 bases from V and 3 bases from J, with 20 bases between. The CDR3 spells CASAKGDLGYYEQYF. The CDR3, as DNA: TGTGCCAGTGCTAAAGGGGACTTGGGCTACTACGAGCAGTACTTC. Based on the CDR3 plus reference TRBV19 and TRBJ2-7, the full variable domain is DGGITQSPKYLFRKEGQNVTLSCEQNLNHDAMYWYRQDPGQGLRLIYYSQIVNDFQKGDIAEGYSVSREKKESFPLTVTSAQKNPTAFYLCASAKGDLGYYEQYFGPGTRLTVT.

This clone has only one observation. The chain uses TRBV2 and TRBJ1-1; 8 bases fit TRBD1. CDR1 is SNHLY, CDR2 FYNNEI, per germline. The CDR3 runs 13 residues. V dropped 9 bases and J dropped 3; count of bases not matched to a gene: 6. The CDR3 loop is CARTGTGDTEAFF. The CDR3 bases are TGTGCCAGAACCGGGACAGGAGACACTGAAGCTTTCTTT.

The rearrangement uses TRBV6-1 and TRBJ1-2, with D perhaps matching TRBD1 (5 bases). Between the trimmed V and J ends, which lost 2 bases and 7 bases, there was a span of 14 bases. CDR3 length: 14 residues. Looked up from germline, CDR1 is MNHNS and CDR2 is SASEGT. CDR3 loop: CASSERGNDGGYTF. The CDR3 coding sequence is TGTGCCAGCAGTGAACGGGGGAATGATGGTGGCTACACCTTC.

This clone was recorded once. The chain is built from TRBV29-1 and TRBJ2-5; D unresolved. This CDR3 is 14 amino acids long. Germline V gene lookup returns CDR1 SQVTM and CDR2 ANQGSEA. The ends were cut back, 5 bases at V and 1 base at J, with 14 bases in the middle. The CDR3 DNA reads TGCAGCGTTTCTGGATCGGCGGTCCAAGAGACCCAGTACTTC. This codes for CSVSGSAVQETQYF. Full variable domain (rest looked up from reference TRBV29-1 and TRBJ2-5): SAVISQKPSRDICQRGTSLTIQCQVDSQVTMMFWYRQQPGQSLTLIATANQGSEATYESGFVIDKFPISRPNLTFSTLTVSNMSPEDSSIYLCSVSGSAVQETQYFGPGTRLLVL.

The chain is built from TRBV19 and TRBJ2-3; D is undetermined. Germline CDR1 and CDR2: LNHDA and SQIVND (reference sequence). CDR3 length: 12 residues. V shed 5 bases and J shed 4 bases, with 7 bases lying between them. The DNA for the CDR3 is TGTGCCAGTAGTTCCCGCGCAGATACGCAGTATTTT. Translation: CASSSRADTQYF.

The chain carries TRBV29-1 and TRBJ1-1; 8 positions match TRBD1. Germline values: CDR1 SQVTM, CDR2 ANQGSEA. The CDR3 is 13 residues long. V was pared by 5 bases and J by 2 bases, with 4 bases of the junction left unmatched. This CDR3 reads CSVRTGINTEAFF. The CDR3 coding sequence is TGCAGCGTTAGGACAGGGATTAACACTGAAGCTTTCTTT.

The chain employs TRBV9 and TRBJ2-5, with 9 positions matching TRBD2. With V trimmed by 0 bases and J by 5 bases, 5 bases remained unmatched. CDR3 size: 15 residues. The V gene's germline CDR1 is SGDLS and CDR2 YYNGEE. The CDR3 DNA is TGTGCCAGCAGCGTAGCGGGACTAGCTTGGGAGACCCAGTACTTC. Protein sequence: CASSVAGLAWETQYF.

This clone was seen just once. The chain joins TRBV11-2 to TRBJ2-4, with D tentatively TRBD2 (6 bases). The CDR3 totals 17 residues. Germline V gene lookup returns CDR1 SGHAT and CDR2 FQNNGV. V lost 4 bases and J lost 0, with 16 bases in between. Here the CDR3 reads CASSSYGGSVAKNIQYF. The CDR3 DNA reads TGTGCCAGCAGCTCTTACGGGGGATCGGTAGCCAAAAACATTCAGTACTTC.

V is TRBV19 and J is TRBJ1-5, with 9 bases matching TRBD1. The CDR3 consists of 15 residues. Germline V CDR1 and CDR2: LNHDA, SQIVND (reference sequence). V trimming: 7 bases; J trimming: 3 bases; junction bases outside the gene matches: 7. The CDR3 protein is CASTRTGALNQPQHF. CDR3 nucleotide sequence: TGTGCCAGTACCCGGACAGGGGCGCTCAATCAGCCCCAGCATTTT.

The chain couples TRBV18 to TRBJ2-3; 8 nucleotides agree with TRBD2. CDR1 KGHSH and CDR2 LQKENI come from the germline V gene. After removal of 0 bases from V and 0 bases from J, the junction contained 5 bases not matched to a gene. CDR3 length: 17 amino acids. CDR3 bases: TGTGCCAGCTCACCACCGGTCCTAGCGGGTAGCACAGATACGCAGTATTTT. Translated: CASSPPVLAGSTDTQYF.

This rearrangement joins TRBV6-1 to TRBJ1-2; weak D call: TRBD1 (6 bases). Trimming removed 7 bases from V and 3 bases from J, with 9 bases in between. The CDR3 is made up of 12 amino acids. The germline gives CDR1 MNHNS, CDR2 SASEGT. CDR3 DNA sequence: TGTGCCAGCAATCAGGGGCACTATGGCTACACCTTC. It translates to CASNQGHYGYTF.

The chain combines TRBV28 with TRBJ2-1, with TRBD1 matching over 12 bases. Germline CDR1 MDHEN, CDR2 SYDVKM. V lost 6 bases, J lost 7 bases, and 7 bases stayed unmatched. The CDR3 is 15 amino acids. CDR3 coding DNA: TGTGCCAGCAGCCCGGGACAGGGGGCAGCAAATGAGCAGTTCTTC. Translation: CASSPGQGAANEQFF.